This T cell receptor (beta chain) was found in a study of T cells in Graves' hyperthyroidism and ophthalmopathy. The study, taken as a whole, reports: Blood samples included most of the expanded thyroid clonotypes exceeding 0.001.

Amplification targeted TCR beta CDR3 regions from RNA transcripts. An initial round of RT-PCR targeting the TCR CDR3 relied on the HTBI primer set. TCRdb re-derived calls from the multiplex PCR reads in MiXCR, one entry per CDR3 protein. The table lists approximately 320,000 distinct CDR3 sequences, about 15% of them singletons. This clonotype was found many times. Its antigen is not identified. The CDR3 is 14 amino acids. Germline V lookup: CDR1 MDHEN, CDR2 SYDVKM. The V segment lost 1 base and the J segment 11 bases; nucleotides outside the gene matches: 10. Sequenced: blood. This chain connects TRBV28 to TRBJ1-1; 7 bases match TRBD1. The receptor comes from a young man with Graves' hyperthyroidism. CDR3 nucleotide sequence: TGTGCCAGCAGTTTATCTCTGGGGACAGAGTACGCTTTCTTT. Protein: CASSLSLGTEYAFF.